Included here is one T cell receptor beta chain sequence, with context. Measured with immunoSEQ multiplex PCR; TCRdb has only the in-frame clones, and not every one. The sample carries some 2.1 million clones, roughly 96% recorded once. This sample stems from a study of shared clonotypes between healthy human individuals. Per the germline V gene, CDR1 is MNHEY and CDR2 is SVGAGI. V dropped 1 base and J dropped 3 bases, with 10 bases sitting between them. This CDR3 is 15 amino acids long. The chain joins TRBV6-5 to TRBJ2-1, with a weak D call TRBD2 (6 bases). The sequencing sample was made of naive CD4+ T cells sorted from blood. Noted subset: CD45RA+ positively selected. This TCR was sampled from a man between 18 and 35 years old in good health. CDR3 in DNA: TGTGCCAGCAGTTACTGGGGTAGCGGCTACAATGAGCAGTTCTTC. Amino acid sequence: CASSYWGSGYNEQFF.